These T cell receptor beta chains were read from a single sample in a study of identical twins. TCRdb re-derived calls from the 5' RACE reads in MiXCR, one entry per CDR3 protein. Among 750,000 to 950,000 distinct CDR3 sequences listed, 9% to 15% were seen once. The same data also went into a second study, on yellow fever vaccine responses in identical twins.

The sample taken for sequencing was PBMCs. The source is a woman under 30 in good health. CDR3s include the opening cysteine and the closing phenylalanine or tryptophan. A D gene is named only where the DNA matches it firmly. Clone size is not always given. Where it is, it says once, few, many or a class for expanded clones.

size | J | V | D | DNA | CDR3
- | TRBJ2-1 | TRBV9 | - | TGTGCCAGCAGCGTAACACTACCGGACACCTACAATGAGCAGTTCTTC | CASSVTLPDTYNEQFF
- | TRBJ2-5 | TRBV12-3/TRBV12-4 | - | TGTGCCAGCAGCCAGACTAGTATCGGCCAGTACTTC | CASSQTSIGQYF
few | TRBJ2-7 | TRBV6-1 | - | TGTGCCAGCAACCAAGGGACGCCTTTGGGGGAGCAGTACTTC | CASNQGTPLGEQYF
few | TRBJ1-6 | TRBV12-3/TRBV12-4 | - | TGTGCCAGCAGGCCCCGGGACAATAATTCACCCCTCCACTTT | CASRPRDNNSPLHF
- | TRBJ2-2 | TRBV11-2 | TRBD1 | TGTGCCAGCAGCTTAGCCCCAGGGGGCTTCGGGGAGCTGTTTTTT | CASSLAPGGFGELFF
- | TRBJ2-2 | TRBV7-8 | - | TGTGCCAGCAGGATTAGTCGGGCCACCGGGGAGCTGTTTTTT | CASRISRATGELFF
few | TRBJ1-1 | TRBV3-1 | - | TGTGCCAGCAGCCAAGATTTGGGTGGAATCGCGGGCGCTTTCTTT | CASSQDLGGIAGAFF
few | TRBJ2-4 | TRBV12-3/TRBV12-4 | - | TGTGCCAGCAGTCGTTGGGGCAGGGACGGGGGAAACATTCAGTACTTC | CASSRWGRDGGNIQYF
- | TRBJ2-4 | TRBV4-2 | TRBD1 | TGTGCCAGCAGGCTAAGACCGGGACAGGGATCGTTAGCCAAAAACATTCAGTACTTC | CASRLRPGQGSLAKNIQYF
few | TRBJ2-2 | TRBV19 | - | TGTGCCAGTACTGTCGCGAACACCGGGGAGCTGTTTTTT | CASTVANTGELFF
many | TRBJ2-1 | TRBV12-3/TRBV12-4 | - | TGTGCCAGCAGTTTACCCGGGTTAGCGGCGTACAATGAGCAGTTCTTC | CASSLPGLAAYNEQFF
few | TRBJ1-1 | TRBV10-3 | - | TGTGCCATCAGTGAGCCCCTCTTAAGCTCCGCTGAAGCTTTCTTT | CAISEPLLSSAEAFF
many | TRBJ2-3 | TRBV12-3/TRBV12-4 | - | TGTGCCAGCAGTTTACTTACTAGTGGCACAGATACGCAGTATTTT | CASSLLTSGTDTQYF
- | TRBJ2-3 | TRBV3-1 | TRBD2 | TGTGCCAGCAGCCAAGTTGCGGGGGCAGATACGCAGTATTTT | CASSQVAGADTQYF
- | TRBJ1-3 | TRBV29-1 | - | TGCAGCGTCACCTCTGGAAACACCATATATTTT | CSVTSGNTIYF
many | TRBJ2-7 | TRBV20-1 | TRBD2 | TGCAGTGCTCGGACTAGCGGGAGTTGGTACGAGCAGTACTTC | CSARTSGSWYEQYF
- | TRBJ1-2 | TRBV10-3 | - | TGTGCCACCTCAATTGGGGAGAGCTATGGCTACACCTTC | CATSIGESYGYTF
- | TRBJ2-3 | TRBV10-3 | TRBD1 | TGTGCCATCAGTGAGCCGACAGGGGGGCAGTCCGATACGCAGTATTTT | CAISEPTGGQSDTQYF
many | TRBJ1-6 | TRBV6-5 | - | TGTGCCAGCAGACAGGGTCGATCACCCCTCCACTTT | CASRQGRSPLHF
few | TRBJ2-1 | TRBV7-9 | TRBD2 | TGTGCCAGCAGCTTTGGGACTAGCGGGGCGTACAATGAGCAGTTCTTC | CASSFGTSGAYNEQFF
few | TRBJ2-3 | TRBV20-1 | TRBD2 | TGCAGTGCTAGTCCCACTAGCGGAATGGATACGCAGTATTTT | CSASPTSGMDTQYF
- | TRBJ2-1 | TRBV4-1 | TRBD2 | TGCGCCAGCAGCCAGGATGGGACTAGCGGGTGGGGAGAGCAGTTCTTC | CASSQDGTSGWGEQFF
- | TRBJ2-3 | TRBV6-2/TRBV6-3 | TRBD2 | TGTGCCAGCAGCTCCGGGGGGACTGCTACAGATACGCAGTATTTT | CASSSGGTATDTQYF
many | TRBJ1-6 | TRBV12-3/TRBV12-4 | - | TGTGCCAGCAGTTCCCCAGGGAGCTCCTATAATTCACCCCTCCACTTT | CASSSPGSSYNSPLHF
few | TRBJ2-1 | TRBV15 | - | TGTGCCACCAGCGAAAAAGCGGCCGAGCAGTTCTTC | CATSEKAAEQFF
- | TRBJ2-1 | TRBV7-6 | TRBD2 | TGTGCCAGCAGCTTGGGGACTAGCGGGGGGGCCGCGTACAATGAGCAGTTCTTC | CASSLGTSGGAAYNEQFF
many | TRBJ2-5 | TRBV12-3/TRBV12-4 | - | TGTGCCAGCAGCCTCAGGGCTACCGAGACCCAGTACTTC | CASSLRATETQYF
few | TRBJ2-3 | TRBV11-2 | TRBD2 | TGTGCCAGCAGCCGAACTAGCGGGAGGGACAGAGATACGCAGTATTTT | CASSRTSGRDRDTQYF
many | TRBJ2-1 | TRBV4-2 | TRBD2 | TGTGCCAGCAGCCAAGAAGGGGTAGCGGGGTACAATGAGCAGTTCTTC | CASSQEGVAGYNEQFF
- | TRBJ1-1 | TRBV14 | - | TGTGCCAGCAGCTCCAAGGGGAGTTGGAGGGTGGCTTTCTTT | CASSSKGSWRVAFF
few | TRBJ1-4 | TRBV6-5 | - | TGTGCCAGCAGTTACTCGGGGACCGCTAATGAAAAACTGTTTTTT | CASSYSGTANEKLFF
many | TRBJ2-1 | TRBV9 | TRBD2 | TGTGCCAGCAGCGTTAGCGGGGGAGACAATGAGCAGTTCTTC | CASSVSGGDNEQFF
- | TRBJ2-5 | TRBV20-1 | TRBD2 | TGCAGTGCTAGACCTCCGACTAGCGGGCAAGAGACCCAGTACTTC | CSARPPTSGQETQYF
few | TRBJ2-1 | TRBV29-1 | TRBD2 | TGCAGCGTTGAAGATATTTTTGGACTAGCGAACAATGAGCAGTTCTTC | CSVEDIFGLANNEQFF
few | TRBJ2-3 | TRBV19 | - | TGTGCCAGTAGTATCCCAGGGTTAGATACGCAGTATTTT | CASSIPGLDTQYF
few | TRBJ2-7 | TRBV12-3/TRBV12-4 | - | TGTGCCAGCAGTTTAGGGCGTAAAGGTGCCGAGCAGTACTTC | CASSLGRKGAEQYF
- | TRBJ2-3 | TRBV20-1 | - | TGCAGTGCTAGAGATATGGCGGAGGGGGGGAATACGCAGTATTTT | CSARDMAEGGNTQYF